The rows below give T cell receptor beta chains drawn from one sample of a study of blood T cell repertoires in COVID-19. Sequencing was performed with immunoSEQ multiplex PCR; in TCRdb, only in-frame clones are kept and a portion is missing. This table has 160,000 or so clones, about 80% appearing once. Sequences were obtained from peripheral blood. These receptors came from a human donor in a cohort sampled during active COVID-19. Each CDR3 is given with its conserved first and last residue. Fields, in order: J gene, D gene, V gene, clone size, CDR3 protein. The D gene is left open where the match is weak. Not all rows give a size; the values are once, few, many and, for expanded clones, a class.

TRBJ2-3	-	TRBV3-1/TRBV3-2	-	CASSPLGGGTQYF
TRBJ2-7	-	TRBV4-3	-	CASSQDLGGGYEQYF
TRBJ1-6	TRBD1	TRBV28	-	CASRGNDRGSDNSPLHF
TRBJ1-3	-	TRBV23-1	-	CASSPPRGGSGNTIYF
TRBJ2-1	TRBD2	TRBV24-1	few	CATSDPLAGVNEQFF
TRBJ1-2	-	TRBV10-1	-	CASSDRGNYGYTF
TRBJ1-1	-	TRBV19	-	CASIPNRQVGTEAFF
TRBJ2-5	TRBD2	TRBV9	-	CASSVSGGPQETQYF
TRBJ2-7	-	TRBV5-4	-	CASSAGIAASSYEQYF
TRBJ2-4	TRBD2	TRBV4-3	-	CASSQDLPTSGLAKNIQYF
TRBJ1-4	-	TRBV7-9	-	CASPLAQSATNEKLFF
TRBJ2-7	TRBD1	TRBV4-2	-	CASSQDTRTGASEQYF
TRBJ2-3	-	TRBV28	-	CASTTPGVLGDTQYF
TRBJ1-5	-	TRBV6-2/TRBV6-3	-	CASSLDSNQPQHF
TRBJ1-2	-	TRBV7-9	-	CASSLNLQADGYTF
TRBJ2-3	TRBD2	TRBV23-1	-	CASSQVSGRADTQYF
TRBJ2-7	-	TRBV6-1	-	CASSDTGYEQYF
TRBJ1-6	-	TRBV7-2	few	CASSPGLGRNSPLHF
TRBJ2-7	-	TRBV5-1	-	CASSLRRTYEQYF
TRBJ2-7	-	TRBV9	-	CASSSRGLVANEQYF
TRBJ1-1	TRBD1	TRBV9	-	CASRTGTGLNTEAFF
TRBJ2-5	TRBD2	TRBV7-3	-	CASSLGLAGSETQYF
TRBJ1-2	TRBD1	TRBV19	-	CAVGTGEDYGYTF
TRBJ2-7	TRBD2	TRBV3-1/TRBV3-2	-	CASSLGLAGSYEQYF
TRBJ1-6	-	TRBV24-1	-	CATKGDRNSPLHF
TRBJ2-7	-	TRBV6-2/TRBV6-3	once	CASSYGRGPYEQYF
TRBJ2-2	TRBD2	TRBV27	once	CASSLEPSGWNTGELFF
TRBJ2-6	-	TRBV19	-	CASSAVSSGANVLTF
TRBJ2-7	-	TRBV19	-	CASNPRQGPYEQYF
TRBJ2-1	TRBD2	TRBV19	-	CASRSSRVGTSGHEQFF
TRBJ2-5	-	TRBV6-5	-	CASTPQAGSQETQYF
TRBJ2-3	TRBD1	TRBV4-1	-	CASSQERTGVIDTQYF
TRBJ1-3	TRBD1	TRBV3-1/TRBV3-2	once	CASREEGAGGNTIYF
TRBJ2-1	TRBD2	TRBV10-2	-	CASSDQRGGEQFF
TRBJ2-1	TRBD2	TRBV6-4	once	CASSDSGTSGKNEQFF
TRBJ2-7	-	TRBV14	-	CASSQGMGRVKQYF
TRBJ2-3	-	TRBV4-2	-	CASSQVFQVQGDTQYF
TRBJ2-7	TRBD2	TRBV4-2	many	CASSQDTSGGYEQYF
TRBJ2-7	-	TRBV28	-	CASSPRSVSYEQYF
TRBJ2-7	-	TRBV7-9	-	CASSSGTISYEQYF
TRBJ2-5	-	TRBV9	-	CASSVEPSSPQTQYF
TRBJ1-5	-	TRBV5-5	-	CASSSGSGQPQHF
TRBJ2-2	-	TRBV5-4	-	CASSLAYDRGTGELFF
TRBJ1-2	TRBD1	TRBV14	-	CASSQGAGGGYGYTF
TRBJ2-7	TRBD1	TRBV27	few	CASSLRQGTYEQYF